This T cell receptor beta chain was captured in a study of blood T cell repertoires in COVID-19. This clone was seen only a few times. As handled by the study authors: Reference gene primer amplification yielded estimated nucleated cell counts. The protocol was immunoSEQ multiplex PCR, while the TCRdb copy is restricted to in-frame clones and leaves out a portion. V and J calls and clone size are given by that table; D and trimming were obtained from the DNA. This sample yields 25,000 to 40,000 clones, of which over 75% are seen a single time; 15% to 20% belongs to the top ten. The germline gives CDR1 LNHDA, CDR2 SQIVND (reference sequence). Trimming stripped 2 bases from V and 0 bases from J, with 11 bases between. The CDR3 covers 16 residues.

The sample was peripheral blood. V and J are TRBV19 and TRBJ1-5; D call uncertain. The receptor was derived from a woman aged 55-75 years with active COVID-19. The CDR3 region has the DNA TGTGCCAGTAGTATACAGGCGTTATATAGCAATCAGCCCCAGCATTTT. It encodes CASSIQALYSNQPQHF.